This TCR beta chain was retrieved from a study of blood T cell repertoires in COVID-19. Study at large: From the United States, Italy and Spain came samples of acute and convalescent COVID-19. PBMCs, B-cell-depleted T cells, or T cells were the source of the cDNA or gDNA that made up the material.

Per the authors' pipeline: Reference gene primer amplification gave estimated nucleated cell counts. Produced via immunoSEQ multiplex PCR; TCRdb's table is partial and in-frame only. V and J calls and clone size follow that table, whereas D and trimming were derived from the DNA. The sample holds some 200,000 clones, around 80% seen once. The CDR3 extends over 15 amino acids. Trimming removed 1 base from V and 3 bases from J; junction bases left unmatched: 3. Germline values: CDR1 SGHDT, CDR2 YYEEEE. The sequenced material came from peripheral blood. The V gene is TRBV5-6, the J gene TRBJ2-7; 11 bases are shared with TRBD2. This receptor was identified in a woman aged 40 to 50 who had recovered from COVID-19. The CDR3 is CASSLFSGGDYEQYF. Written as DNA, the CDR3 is TGTGCCAGCAGCTTGTTTAGCGGGGGGGACTACGAGCAGTACTTC.